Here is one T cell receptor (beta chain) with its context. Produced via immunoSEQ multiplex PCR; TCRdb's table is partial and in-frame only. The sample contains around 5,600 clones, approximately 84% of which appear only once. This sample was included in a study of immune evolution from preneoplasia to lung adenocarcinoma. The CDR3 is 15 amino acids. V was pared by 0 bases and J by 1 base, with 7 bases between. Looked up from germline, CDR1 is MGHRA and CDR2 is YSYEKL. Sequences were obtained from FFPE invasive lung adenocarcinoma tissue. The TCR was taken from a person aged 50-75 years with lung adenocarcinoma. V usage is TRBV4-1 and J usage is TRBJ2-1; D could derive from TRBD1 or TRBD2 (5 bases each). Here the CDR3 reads CASSQDEGSYNEQFF. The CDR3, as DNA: TGCGCCAGCAGCCAAGACGAGGGGTCCTACAATGAGCAGTTCTTC.